Listed below are T cell receptor beta chains from one sample, sequenced in a study of blood T cell repertoires in COVID-19. Clones were sequenced by immunoSEQ multiplex PCR, and TCRdb holds only the in-frame ones, with some missing. The sample has 300,000 to 350,000 clones, approximately 86% seen once. What was sequenced was PBMCs or T cells enriched from blood (not recorded which). The receptors originated from a woman in her thirties or forties with acute COVID-19. Both conserved end residues are part of each CDR3. The order of the fields is clone size, V gene, J gene, D gene, CDR3 DNA, CDR3 protein. A D gene is named only where the DNA matches it firmly. Size is omitted from some rows. Given values are once, few, many or a class for expanded clones.

NA,TRBV29-1,TRBJ2-3,TRBD1,TGCAGCGCCTACCAGGGGGCAGATACGCAGTATTTT,CSAYQGADTQYF
many,TRBV18,TRBJ1-2,NA,TGTGCCAGCTCACCGGACATATATGGCTACACCTTC,CASSPDIYGYTF
NA,TRBV2,TRBJ2-1,NA,TGTGCCAGCCGAGGATCCTTTTACAATGAGCAGTTCTTC,CASRGSFYNEQFF
NA,TRBV19,TRBJ2-7,NA,TGTGCCAGTAGCCCAACTTACAGCTACGAGCAGTACTTC,CASSPTYSYEQYF
NA,TRBV6-2/TRBV6-3,TRBJ2-7,TRBD2,TGTGCCAGCAGTCCGGGACTAGCGGGGGTCTACGAGCAGTACTTC,CASSPGLAGVYEQYF
NA,TRBV11-2,TRBJ2-1,TRBD2,TGTGCCAGCAGCCCGAGGTGGCTAGCGGACAATGAGCAGTTCTTC,CASSPRWLADNEQFF
NA,TRBV19,TRBJ2-2,TRBD1,TGTGCCAGTAGTAACCCACAGGGGGCCGGAACCGGGGAGCTGTTTTTT,CASSNPQGAGTGELFF
NA,TRBV5-5,TRBJ2-5,NA,TGTGCCAGCAGCTTTGGATCCCCCCCCAGGGCCCAAGAGACCCAGTACTTC,CASSFGSPPRAQETQYF
NA,TRBV27,TRBJ2-7,NA,TGTGCCAGCAGTTTATATCCTACAGGGCCCCCTCTCGAGCAGTACTTC,CASSLYPTGPPLEQYF
NA,TRBV6-2/TRBV6-3,TRBJ2-1,TRBD1,TGTGCCAGCAGTTACTCGCGACAGGGGGCCGATGAGCAGTTCTTC,CASSYSRQGADEQFF
NA,TRBV5-4,TRBJ2-3,TRBD1,TGTGCCAGCAGTCCCGGGACAGACTTCACAGATACGCAGTATTTT,CASSPGTDFTDTQYF
NA,TRBV6-6,TRBJ1-4,NA,TGTGCCAGCAGTTACTCGAGGCAGGGAAATGAAAAACTGTTTTTT,CASSYSRQGNEKLFF
NA,TRBV27,TRBJ1-2,NA,TGTGCCAGCAGTTTATCCGGGGGTCCTGAGCGCTACACCTTC,CASSLSGGPERYTF
NA,TRBV2,TRBJ2-5,TRBD2,TGTACCAGCAGGGGACTAGCGGGGGGGCAAGCAACCCAGTACTTC,CTSRGLAGGQATQYF